Shown below are 23 T cell receptor beta chains from a single sample sequenced in a study of monozygotic twins with inflammatory bowel disease. TCRdb reprocessed the 5' RACE reads and stores each CDR3 protein as one record, lacking DNA. The sample has fewer than 110,000 distinct CDR3 sequences, and its top ten clones hold 1.5% to 2%. Source material: blood. The receptors originated from a human donor with ulcerative colitis or Crohn's disease, or a healthy co-twin of an affected twin (not recorded which).

The CDR3 sequence: CASSLGGGRLYEQYF. The gene calls are TRBV7-2 and TRBJ2-7. CDR1 is SGHTA, CDR2 FQGNSA, per germline. There are 15 residues in the CDR3.

The V call is TRBV28, the J call TRBJ1-5. This CDR3 is built from 16 residues. Germline assignment: CDR1 MDHEN and CDR2 SYDVKM. The CDR3 loop is CASSLKMRLSNQPQHF.

V is TRBV7-2 and J is TRBJ2-7; the D call of TRBD2 rests on TCRdb alone, since no DNA is present to check it. The germline V gene encodes CDR1 SGHTA and CDR2 FQGNSA. CDR3 length: 15 amino acids. The CDR3 here is CASSLEGGTSYEQYF.

The CDR3 loop reads CASSPTEGTQYF. The gene calls are TRBV5-1 and TRBJ2-3; as DNA is missing, the TRBD2 call by TCRdb cannot be tested. This CDR3 has 12 amino acids. Germline V lookup: CDR1 SGHRS, CDR2 YFSETQ.

J is TRBJ1-1 and V is TRBV7-9; TCRdb returns TRBD1, unconfirmable since there is no DNA. This CDR3 is built from 15 residues. Looked up from germline, CDR1 is SEHNR and CDR2 is FQNEAQ (reference sequence). This CDR3 reads CASSGSWGGNTEAFF.

This sequence joins TRBV5-1 and TRBJ2-2; TCRdb's assignment of TRBD2 cannot be checked, as there is no DNA. CDR3 length equals 15 residues. The germline V gene has CDR1 SGHRS and CDR2 YFSETQ. The CDR3 is CASMSGGPLGGELFF. Full variable domain (outside the CDR3, taken from reference TRBV5-1 and TRBJ2-2): KAGVTQTPRYLIKTRGQQVTLSCSPISGHRSVSWYQQTPGQGLQFLFEYFSETQRNKGNFPGRFSGRQFSNSRSEMNVSTLELGDSALYLCASMSGGPLGGELFFGEGSRLTVL.

The chain joins TRBV5-6 to TRBJ1-5; TCRdb proposes TRBD1, but this gene call is untestable without DNA. The germline V gene encodes CDR1 SGHDT and CDR2 YYEEEE. The CDR3 contains 14 residues. CDR3: CASRAQGAGQPQHF.

The chain uses TRBV9 and TRBJ2-7; TCRdb reports TRBD2, a call that lacks DNA to check it against. The CDR3 extends over 18 amino acids. In germline, CDR1 is SGDLS, CDR2 YYNGEE. The CDR3 protein is CASSVGASGRADSYEQYF.

The J gene is TRBJ1-1, the V gene TRBV3-1; TCRdb calls TRBD1, which cannot be checked without DNA. The germline gives CDR1 LGHDT, CDR2 YNNKEL (reference sequence). The CDR3 length is 14 residues. The CDR3 protein is CASSQHGGLPEAFF. The full variable domain, completed using reference TRBV3-1 and TRBJ1-1, is DTAVSQTPKYLVTQMGNDKSIKCEQNLGHDTMYWYKQDSKKFLKIMFSYNNKELIINETVPNRFSPKSPDKAHLNLHINSLELGDSAVYFCASSQHGGLPEAFFGQGTRLTVV.

This chain joins TRBV28 and TRBJ2-6; checking the TCRdb D call of TRBD1 is not possible without DNA. CDR3 size: 18 residues. CDR1 MDHEN and CDR2 SYDVKM come from the germline V gene. The CDR3 sequence: CASSPGTGSMFRANVLTF.

The chain combines TRBV5-1 with TRBJ1-1; as DNA is missing, the TRBD1 call by TCRdb cannot be tested. Germline CDR1 is SGHRS and CDR2 is YFSETQ. This CDR3 has 13 residues. CDR3 protein: CASMGGPNTEAFF.

The chain carries TRBV6-1 and TRBJ1-1. This CDR3 spans 13 amino acids. Germline CDR1 reads MNHNS; CDR2 reads SASEGT. Here the CDR3 reads CASRPLAAREAFF.

The chain combines TRBV19 with TRBJ1-2; TCRdb selects TRBD1, and the lack of DNA leaves this call unchecked. Germline V gene sequence: CDR1 LNHDA, CDR2 SQIVND (reference sequence). The CDR3 runs to 14 residues. The CDR3 spells CASSIPGQNYGYTF.

Here the CDR3 reads CASSPTQDLAGNTIYF. The rearrangement uses TRBV18 and TRBJ1-3. The V gene's germline CDR1 is KGHSH and CDR2 LQKENI. The CDR3 consists of 16 residues.

The rearrangement links TRBV7-2 to TRBJ2-6. The CDR3 has 17 amino acids. The germline V gene has CDR1 SGHTA and CDR2 FQGNSA. The CDR3 here is CASSLAVSASGANVLTF.

This chain connects TRBV20-1 to TRBJ2-1; lacking DNA, the TRBD1 call made by TCRdb goes unchecked. Germline assignment: CDR1 DFQATT and CDR2 SNEGSKA (reference sequence). The CDR3 sequence is 14 residues long. The CDR3 reads CSARHWSGANEQFF.

The V gene is TRBV28, the J gene TRBJ1-1. The germline gives CDR1 MDHEN, CDR2 SYDVKM. This CDR3 has 13 residues. This CDR3 reads CASRLQLNTEAFF.

The CDR3 loop reads CASSQDNYGYTF. The chain carries TRBV7-9 and TRBJ1-2. Germline values: CDR1 SEHNR, CDR2 FQNEAQ (reference sequence). The CDR3 consists of 12 residues.

This chain uses TRBV4-3 with TRBJ2-7; TCRdb calls TRBD1, which cannot be checked without DNA. Germline V CDR1 and CDR2: LGHNA, YSLEER. This CDR3 region has 14 residues. This chain's CDR3 is CASSQVGDAHEQYF.

The chain employs TRBV24-1 and TRBJ2-1; TCRdb indicates TRBD2, and absent DNA this call remains unverified. Looked up from germline, CDR1 is KGHDR and CDR2 is SFDVKD. The length of the CDR3 is 16 residues. The CDR3: CATSDPTSGALNEQFF.

V is TRBV4-1 and J is TRBJ2-5. The CDR3 is 12 amino acids. Germline-derived CDR1 and CDR2 are MGHRA and YSYEKL. The CDR3: CASSQEGETQYF.

V is TRBV7-6 and J is TRBJ2-7; TCRdb outputs TRBD1, but without DNA this stays unchecked. The CDR3 loop spans 15 amino acids. CDR1 SGHVS and CDR2 FNYEAQ come from the germline V gene. The CDR3 is CASSLVAGQGNEQYF. Supplemented by reference TRBV7-6 and TRBJ2-7, the full variable domain reads GAGVSQSPRYKVTKRGQDVALRCDPISGHVSLYWYRQALGQGPEFLTYFNYEAQQDKSGLPNDRFSAERPEGSISTLTIQRTEQRDSAMYRCASSLVAGQGNEQYFGPGTRLTVT.

The rearrangement links TRBV4-3 to TRBJ1-2; absent DNA, TCRdb's TRBD1 call cannot be checked. The CDR3 runs 15 residues. Looked up from germline, CDR1 is LGHNA and CDR2 is YSLEER. CDR3 loop: CASSPEQGGSYGYTF.